This is a list of T cell receptor beta chains from one sample in a study of blood T cell repertoires in COVID-19. Sequencing was performed with immunoSEQ multiplex PCR; in TCRdb, only in-frame clones are kept and a portion is missing. This table has approximately 280,000 clones, approximately 90% appearing once. Source material: PBMCs or T cells enriched from blood (not recorded which). The receptor set was obtained from a woman aged 40 to 50 who had recovered from COVID-19. CDR3s include the opening cysteine and the closing phenylalanine or tryptophan.

TRBJ1-1 TRBV7-2 CASSLDRDTEAFF
TRBJ2-1 TRBV2 CASSSGVPRQFF
TRBJ2-7 TRBV6-2/TRBV6-3 CASSTGLAATRYEQYF
TRBJ1-3 TRBV5-1 CASSIGTGYSGNTIYF
TRBJ2-3 TRBV28 CASGLVDTQYF
TRBJ1-5 TRBV6-1 CASSDNYNQPQHF
TRBJ1-2 TRBV2 CASTRDRGSGGYTF
TRBJ2-3 TRBV28 CASSPIQRDTQYF
TRBJ1-3 TRBV7-6 CASSPRDRSYGNTIYF
TRBJ2-7 TRBV27 CASSNRRGGTYEQYF
TRBJ2-1 TRBV11-2 CASSLVDRVRNEQFF
TRBJ2-4 TRBV2 CASSERGLAATFLHF
TRBJ2-1 TRBV28 CASSLDGRAVVEQFF
TRBJ1-5 TRBV19 CASSITGKGRSNQPQHF
TRBJ1-4 TRBV19 CASSPASGGDEKLFF
TRBJ2-2 TRBV5-1 CASSLAPQGSNTGELFF